This T cell receptor (beta chain) was retrieved from a study of T-cell reconstitution after alpha-beta-depleted transplantation in children. With regard to this clonotype: Its antigen is undetermined.

Unique molecular identifiers featured in how the TCRbeta library was prepared. Via MiXCR, TCRdb re-called the PCR reads, giving one row per CDR3 protein. The sample includes some 81,000 distinct CDR3 sequences, 12% to 15% of them seen just once. Notes on the study in general: A year post-transplant, T-cell counts and diversity derived mostly from newly produced T cells. By about two months after transplant, alpha-beta T cells reportedly arose from several hundred graft clones that had expanded.

This CDR3 has 16 amino acids. Germline assignment: CDR1 SGDLS and CDR2 YYNGEE. Trimming took 1 base from V and 0 from J; bases not matched to a gene: 3. The TCR comes from a male patient between 2 and 10 years old who had a stem cell transplant for acute lymphoblastic leukemia, so the T cells may come from the graft donor. The rearrangement uses TRBV9 and TRBJ2-1; 8 bases match TRBD2. The sequenced sample was PBMCs, mostly from graft donor cells, obtained 180 days after TCRalphabeta/CD19-depleted stem cell transplant. CDR3 DNA sequence: TGTGCCAGCAGCGTAAGGGGGACTAGCTCCTACAATGAGCAGTTCTTC. Its protein product is CASSVRGTSSYNEQFF.